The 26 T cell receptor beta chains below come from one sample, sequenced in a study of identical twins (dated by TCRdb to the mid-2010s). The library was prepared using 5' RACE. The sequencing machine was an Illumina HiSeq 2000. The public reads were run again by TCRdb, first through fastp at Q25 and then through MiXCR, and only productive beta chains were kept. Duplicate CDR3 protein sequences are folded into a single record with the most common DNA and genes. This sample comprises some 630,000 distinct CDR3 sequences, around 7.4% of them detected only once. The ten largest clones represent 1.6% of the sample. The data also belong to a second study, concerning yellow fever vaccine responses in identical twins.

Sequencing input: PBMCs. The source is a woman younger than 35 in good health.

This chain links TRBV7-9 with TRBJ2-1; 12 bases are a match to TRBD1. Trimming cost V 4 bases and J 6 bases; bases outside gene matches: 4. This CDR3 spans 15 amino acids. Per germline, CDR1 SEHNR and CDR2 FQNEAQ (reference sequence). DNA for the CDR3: TGTGCCAGCAGCTCGGGACAGGGGGCTCTCAATGAGCAGTTCTTC. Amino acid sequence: CASSSGQGALNEQFF.

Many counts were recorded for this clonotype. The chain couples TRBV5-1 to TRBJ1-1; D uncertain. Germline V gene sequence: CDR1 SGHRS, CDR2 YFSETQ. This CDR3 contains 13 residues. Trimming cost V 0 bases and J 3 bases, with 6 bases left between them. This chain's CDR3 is CASSLADYTEAFF. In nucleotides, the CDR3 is TGCGCCAGCAGCTTGGCGGATTACACTGAAGCTTTCTTT. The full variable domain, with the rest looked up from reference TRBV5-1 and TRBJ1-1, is KAGVTQTPRYLIKTRGQQVTLSCSPISGHRSVSWYQQTPGQGLQFLFEYFSETQRNKGNFPGRFSGRQFSNSRSEMNVSTLELGDSALYLCASSLADYTEAFFGQGTRLTVV.

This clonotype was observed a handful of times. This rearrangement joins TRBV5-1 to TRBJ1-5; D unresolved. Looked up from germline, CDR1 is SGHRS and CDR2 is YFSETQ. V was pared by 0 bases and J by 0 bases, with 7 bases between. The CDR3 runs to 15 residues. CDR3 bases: TGCGCCAGCAGCTTGGATGGCAGTAGCAATCAGCCCCAGCATTTT. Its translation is CASSLDGSSNQPQHF.

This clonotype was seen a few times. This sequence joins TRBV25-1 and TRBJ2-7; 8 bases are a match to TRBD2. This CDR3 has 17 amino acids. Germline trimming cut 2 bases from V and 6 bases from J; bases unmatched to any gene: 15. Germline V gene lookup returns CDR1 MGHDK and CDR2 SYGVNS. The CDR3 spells CASSERIVSGTWGEQYF. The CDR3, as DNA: TGTGCCAGCAGTGAAAGAATCGTTAGCGGGACCTGGGGCGAGCAGTACTTC.

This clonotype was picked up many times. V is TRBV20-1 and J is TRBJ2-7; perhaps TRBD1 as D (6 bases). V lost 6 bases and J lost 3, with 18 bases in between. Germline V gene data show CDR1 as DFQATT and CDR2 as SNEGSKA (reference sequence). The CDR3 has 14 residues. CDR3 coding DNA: TGCAGTGCCAGCTCCGGGAAGGGGGACTACGAGCAGTACTTC. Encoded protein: CSASSGKGDYEQYF.

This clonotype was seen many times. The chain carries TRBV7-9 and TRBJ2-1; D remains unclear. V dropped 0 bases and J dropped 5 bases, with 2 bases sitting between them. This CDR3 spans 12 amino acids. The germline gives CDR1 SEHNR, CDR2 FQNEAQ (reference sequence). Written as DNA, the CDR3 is TGTGCCAGCAGCTTAGCAGACAATGAGCAGTTCTTC. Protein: CASSLADNEQFF.

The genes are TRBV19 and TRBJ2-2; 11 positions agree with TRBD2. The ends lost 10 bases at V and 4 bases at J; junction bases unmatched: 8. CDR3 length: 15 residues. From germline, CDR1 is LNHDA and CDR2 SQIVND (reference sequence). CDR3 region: CATRLAGTGTGELFF. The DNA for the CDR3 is TGTGCCACTCGACTAGCGGGGACCGGCACCGGGGAGCTGTTTTTT.

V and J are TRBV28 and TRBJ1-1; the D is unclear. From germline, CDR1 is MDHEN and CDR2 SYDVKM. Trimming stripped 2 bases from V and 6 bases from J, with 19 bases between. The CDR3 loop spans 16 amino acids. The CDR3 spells CASSLPDGEGLAEAFF. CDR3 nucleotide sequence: TGTGCCAGCAGTTTACCCGACGGGGAAGGTCTAGCTGAAGCTTTCTTT.

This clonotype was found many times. CDR3 nucleotide sequence: TGTGCCAGCAGTCCCGGGACAGGGTGGAAGAGCAATCAGCCCCAGCATTTT. Protein: CASSPGTGWKSNQPQHF. The gene calls are TRBV6-2 or TRBV6-3 and TRBJ1-5; 9 bases agree with TRBD1. The J segment lost 1 base and the V segment lost 5 bases, leaving 9 bases of the junction unmatched. The CDR3 totals 17 residues. Germline-derived CDR1 and CDR2 are MNHEY and SVGEGT.

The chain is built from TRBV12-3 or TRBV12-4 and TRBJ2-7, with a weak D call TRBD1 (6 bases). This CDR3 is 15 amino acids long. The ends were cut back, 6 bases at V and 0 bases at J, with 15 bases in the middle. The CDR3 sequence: CASRQPGHSSYEQYV. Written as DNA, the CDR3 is TGTGCCAGCAGACAACCGGGACACAGCTCCTACGAGCAGTACGTC.

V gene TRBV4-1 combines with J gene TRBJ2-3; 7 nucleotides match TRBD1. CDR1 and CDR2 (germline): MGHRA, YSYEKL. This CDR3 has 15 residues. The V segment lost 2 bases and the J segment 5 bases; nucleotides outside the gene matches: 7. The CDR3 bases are TGCGCCAGCAGCCAAATGACAGGGTCTAGAGATACGCAGTATTTT. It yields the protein CASSQMTGSRDTQYF.

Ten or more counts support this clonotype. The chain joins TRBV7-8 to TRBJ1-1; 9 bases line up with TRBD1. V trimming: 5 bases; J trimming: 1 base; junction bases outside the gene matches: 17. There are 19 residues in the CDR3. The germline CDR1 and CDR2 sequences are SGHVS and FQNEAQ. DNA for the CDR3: TGTGCCAGCAGCGAACAAATTTTCGGGGACAGGGATACGAACACTGAAGCTTTCTTT. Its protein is CASSEQIFGDRDTNTEAFF.

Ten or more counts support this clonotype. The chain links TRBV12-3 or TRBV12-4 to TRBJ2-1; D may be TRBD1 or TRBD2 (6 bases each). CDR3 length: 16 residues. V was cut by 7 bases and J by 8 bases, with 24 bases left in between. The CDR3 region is CASTFIRGLLSHEQFF. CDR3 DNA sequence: TGTGCCAGCACCTTTATCCGGGGGCTTCTGTCCCATGAGCAGTTCTTC.

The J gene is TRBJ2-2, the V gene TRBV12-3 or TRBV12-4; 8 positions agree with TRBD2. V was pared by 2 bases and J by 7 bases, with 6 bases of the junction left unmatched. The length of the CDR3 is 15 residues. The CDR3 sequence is CASSLLAGNGGELFF. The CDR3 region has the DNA TGTGCCAGCAGTTTACTAGCGGGTAATGGCGGGGAGCTGTTTTTT.

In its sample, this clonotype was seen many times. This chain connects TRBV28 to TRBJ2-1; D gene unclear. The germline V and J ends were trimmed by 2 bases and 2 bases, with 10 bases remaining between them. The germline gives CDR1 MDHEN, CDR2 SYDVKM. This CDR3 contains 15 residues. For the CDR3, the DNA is TGTGCCAGCAGTTTAGACAACCTTGCCTACAATGAGCAGTTCTTC. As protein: CASSLDNLAYNEQFF.

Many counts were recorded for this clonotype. For the CDR3, the DNA is TGTGCCAGCAAAAGGGCGGGAGCCCCCACAGATACGCAGTATTTT. Its translation is CASKRAGAPTDTQYF. The chain combines TRBV27 with TRBJ2-3; 7 bases are a match to TRBD2. The CDR3 contains 15 residues. CDR1 MNHEY and CDR2 SMNVEV come from the germline V gene (reference sequence). The trim removed 7 bases at V and 2 bases at J, leaving 9 bases unmatched.

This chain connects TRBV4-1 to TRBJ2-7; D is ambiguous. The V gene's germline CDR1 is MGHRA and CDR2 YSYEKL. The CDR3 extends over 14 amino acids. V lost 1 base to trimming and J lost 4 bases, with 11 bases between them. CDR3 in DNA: TGCGCCAGCAGCCAAGGTGACGGATGGTACGAGCAGTACGTC. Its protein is CASSQGDGWYEQYV.

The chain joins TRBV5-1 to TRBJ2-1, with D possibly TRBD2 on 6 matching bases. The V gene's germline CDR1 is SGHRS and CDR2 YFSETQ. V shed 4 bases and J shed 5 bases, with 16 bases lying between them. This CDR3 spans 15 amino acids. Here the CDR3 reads CASSTVGGANNEQFF. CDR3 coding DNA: TGCGCCAGCAGCACCGTTGGAGGGGCTAACAATGAGCAGTTCTTC.

CDR3 residues: CASSEGTGDSPLHF. The CDR3 DNA reads as TGCGCCAGCAGCGAAGGGACAGGGGATTCACCCCTCCACTTT. The rearrangement links TRBV5-1 to TRBJ1-6; 10 bases are shared with TRBD1. The CDR3 is 14 residues long. Germline V gene lookup returns CDR1 SGHRS and CDR2 YFSETQ. With 4 bases clipped from V and 8 bases from J, the junction kept 3 bases outside the gene matches.

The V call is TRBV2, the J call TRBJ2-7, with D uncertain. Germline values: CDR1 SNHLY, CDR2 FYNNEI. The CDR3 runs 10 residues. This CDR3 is CATVPYEQYF. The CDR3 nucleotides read TGTGCTACGGTTCCCTACGAGCAGTACTTC. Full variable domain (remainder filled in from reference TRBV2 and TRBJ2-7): EPEVTQTPSHQVTQMGQEVILRCVPISNHLYFYWYRQILGQKVEFLVSFYNNEISEKSEIFDDQFSVERPDGSNFTLKIRSTKLEDSAMYFCATVPYEQYFGPGTRLTVT.

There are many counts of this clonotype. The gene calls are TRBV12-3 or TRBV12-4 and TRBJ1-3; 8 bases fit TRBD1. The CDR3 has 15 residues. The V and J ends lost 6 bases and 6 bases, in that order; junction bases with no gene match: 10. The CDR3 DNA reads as TGTGCCAGCAGCCCTAGGACAGGGATCGCAAACACCATATATTTT. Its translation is CASSPRTGIANTIYF.

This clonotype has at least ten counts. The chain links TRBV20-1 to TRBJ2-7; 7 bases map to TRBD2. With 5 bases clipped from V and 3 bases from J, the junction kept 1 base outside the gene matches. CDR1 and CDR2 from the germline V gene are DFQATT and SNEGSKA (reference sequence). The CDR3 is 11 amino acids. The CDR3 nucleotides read TGCAGTGCTTGGGGGGGCTACGAGCAGTACGTC. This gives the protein CSAWGGYEQYV.

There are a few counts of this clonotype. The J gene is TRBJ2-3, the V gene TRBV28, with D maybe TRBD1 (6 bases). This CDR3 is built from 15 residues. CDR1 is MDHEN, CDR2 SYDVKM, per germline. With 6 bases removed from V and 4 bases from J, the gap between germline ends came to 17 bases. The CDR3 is CASRSSQGRSDTQYF. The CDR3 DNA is TGTGCCAGCAGGTCAAGCCAGGGGAGATCAGATACGCAGTATTTT.

The CDR3 DNA reads TGTGCCAGCAGCTTAGCGCGGGGGGGGGACAGGGTCTACGAGCAGTACGTC. Translated: CASSLARGGDRVYEQYV. This chain uses TRBV7-6 with TRBJ2-7; D possibly matches TRBD1 or TRBD2 (9 bases each). V lost 0 bases and J 3 bases, leaving 18 bases between the germline ends. The germline CDR1 and CDR2 sequences are SGHVS and FNYEAQ. The CDR3 length is 17 residues.

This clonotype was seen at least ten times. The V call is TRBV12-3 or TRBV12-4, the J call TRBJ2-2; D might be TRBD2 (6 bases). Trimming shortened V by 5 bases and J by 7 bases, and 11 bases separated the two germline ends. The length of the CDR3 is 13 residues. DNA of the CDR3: TGTGCCAGCAGTACGCGGGACTTCGGGGAGCTGTTTTTT. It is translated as CASSTRDFGELFF.

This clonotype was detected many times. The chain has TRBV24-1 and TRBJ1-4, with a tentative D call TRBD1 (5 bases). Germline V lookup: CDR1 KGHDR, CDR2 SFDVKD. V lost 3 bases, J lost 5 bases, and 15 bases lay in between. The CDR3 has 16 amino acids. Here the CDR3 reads CATSDAQAGRNEKLFF. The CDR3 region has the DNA TGTGCCACCAGTGATGCCCAGGCGGGGCGAAATGAAAAACTGTTTTTT.